This is a list of T cell receptor beta chains from one sample in a study of blood T cell repertoires in COVID-19. TCRdb keeps only in-frame clones here, not all; method: immunoSEQ multiplex PCR. The sample holds approximately 190,000 clones, under 90% seen once. The sequenced sample consisted of peripheral blood. The source of these receptors is a human donor in a cohort sampled during active COVID-19. Each CDR3 is given without its conserved first and last residue. D genes are given only for firm matches. Size tells how often a clone was seen (once, few, many) or the class of an expanded clone, and some rows leave it out.

12,TRBV5-1,NA,NA,TRBJ1-4,ASSLVTANEKLF
13,TRBV15,NA,NA,TRBJ1-5,ATSSGLQGGQPQH
13,TRBV5-1,NA,NA,TRBJ2-7,ASSQTGPTSYEQY
14,TRBV5-1,NA,NA,TRBJ1-5,ASSLASTQVNQPQH
12,TRBV6-1,NA,NA,TRBJ1-2,ASSERGGIYGYT
11,TRBV21-1,NA,NA,TRBJ2-7,ASISKPSSEQY
14,TRBV7-3,few,TRBD1,TRBJ1-3,ASSPTGGTIGNTIY
14,TRBV7-9,NA,NA,TRBJ1-3,ASSLASQSSGNTIY
13,TRBV6-5,NA,TRBD2,TRBJ2-1,ASSPIAGGLNEQF
12,TRBV11-2,NA,TRBD2,TRBJ2-1,ASRRLAGYNEQF
12,TRBV2,NA,TRBD1,TRBJ1-5,ASNRGQGLQPQH
10,TRBV24-1,NA,NA,TRBJ2-3,ATSAQSDTQY
9,TRBV6-5,NA,NA,TRBJ1-2,ASRGLYGYT
15,TRBV9,NA,TRBD1,TRBJ1-6,ASSVGTGGFFSSPLH
12,TRBV7-9,once,NA,TRBJ1-4,ASSLLTDYEKLF
10,TRBV6-5,NA,NA,TRBJ1-5,ASMGGRQPQH
16,TRBV19,NA,TRBD2,TRBJ2-1,ASSIFNLAGGSRNEQF
14,TRBV18,NA,NA,TRBJ2-3,ASSPVGAGFTDTQY
13,TRBV18,NA,TRBD1,TRBJ1-5,ASSTLQGTNQPQH
15,TRBV4-2,NA,TRBD2,TRBJ2-2,ASSQDPGGSGTGELF
12,TRBV10-3,NA,NA,TRBJ1-2,AIRPPGARYGYT
12,TRBV30,few,TRBD2,TRBJ2-2,AWGLARNTGELF
11,TRBV6-6,NA,NA,TRBJ2-1,ASTQGSYNEQF
13,TRBV14,NA,TRBD2,TRBJ2-7,ASSQTSGRLYEQY
11,TRBV10-1,NA,NA,TRBJ1-2,ASSERQNDGYT
14,TRBV4-1,once,NA,TRBJ1-4,ASSPLGRRINEKLF
12,TRBV7-8,NA,NA,TRBJ2-3,ASSLALITDTQY
11,TRBV19,NA,NA,TRBJ2-1,ASTQGDWNEQF
12,TRBV30,NA,NA,TRBJ1-1,AWSLSLMNTEAF